This T cell receptor beta chain was sequenced for a study of T cell responses to AZD1222 COVID-19 vaccine. The table came from immunoSEQ multiplex PCR; TCRdb's copy has only in-frame clones and leaves some out. The data contain 110,000 or so clones, around 88% of them singletons. Notes on this clone: Its target is unknown.

Study-level findings and limits: When two AZD1222 doses had been given, Spike-specific TCR breadth and depth rose. Sampling that yielded the repertoires occurred only after the peak T cell response.

The sample was peripheral blood, taken 28 days after the second AZD1222 dose. This clonotype originated in an adult who received the AZD1222 COVID-19 vaccine.

CDR3 sequence (DNA): TGCGCCAGCAGCCCAGGGCGTGGGGGCCGTTACGGAGAGCTGTTTTTT. Protein: CASSPGRGGRYGELFF. The V gene is TRBV4-3, the J gene TRBJ2-2, with D possibly TRBD1 on 6 matching bases. CDR1 is LGHNA, CDR2 YSLEER, per germline. Trimming shortened V by 4 bases and J by 11 bases, and 23 bases separated the two germline ends. CDR3 size: 16 residues.